A selection of T cell receptor beta chains follows, all from one sample in a study of cytomegalovirus exposure and HLA in healthy donors. Sequencing used immunoSEQ multiplex PCR; TCRdb keeps in-frame clones, though not all of them. Of fewer than 250,000 clones in the sample, 82% were seen once. The specimen sequenced was PBMCs. These receptors were collected from a man between 40 and 49 years old in good health and CMV-seropositive. CDR3s include the opening cysteine and the closing phenylalanine or tryptophan. Each record gives: D gene, V gene, clone size, J gene, CDR3 protein, CDR3 DNA. The D gene is left open where the match is weak. Size values are once, few and many counts, or a class for expanded clones, and some rows have none.

d_call: .; v_call: TRBV27; clone_size: .; j_call: TRBJ1-5; cdr3_aa: CASSPWGGGGINSNQPQHF; cdr3_nt: TGTGCCAGCAGTCCCTGGGGGGGCGGGGGAATAAATAGCAATCAGCCCCAGCATTTT
d_call: .; v_call: TRBV7-8; clone_size: .; j_call: TRBJ1-3; cdr3_aa: CASSLAGVGNTIYF; cdr3_nt: TGTGCCAGCAGCTTAGCAGGGGTCGGAAACACCATATATTTT
d_call: TRBD1; v_call: TRBV9; clone_size: .; j_call: TRBJ1-2; cdr3_aa: CASSDVQGSDYGYTF; cdr3_nt: TGTGCCAGCAGCGATGTACAGGGGAGTGACTATGGCTACACCTTC
d_call: TRBD1; v_call: TRBV11-2; clone_size: .; j_call: TRBJ1-2; cdr3_aa: CASSARWGQGNGYTF; cdr3_nt: TGTGCCAGCAGCGCCCGATGGGGACAGGGGAATGGCTACACCTTC
d_call: TRBD2; v_call: TRBV18; clone_size: .; j_call: TRBJ2-5; cdr3_aa: CASSSLSGKVETQYF; cdr3_nt: TGTGCCAGCTCATCCCTTAGCGGGAAAGTGGAGACCCAGTACTTC
d_call: .; v_call: TRBV10-1; clone_size: .; j_call: TRBJ2-1; cdr3_aa: CASSEGGAVPNEQFF; cdr3_nt: TGCGCCAGCAGTGAAGGGGGAGCGGTTCCCAATGAGCAGTTCTTC
d_call: .; v_call: TRBV6-5; clone_size: .; j_call: TRBJ2-7; cdr3_aa: CASSLTQGEVVYEQYF; cdr3_nt: TGTGCCAGCAGTTTAACCCAAGGGGAGGTAGTCTACGAGCAGTACTTC
d_call: TRBD1; v_call: TRBV18; clone_size: .; j_call: TRBJ1-2; cdr3_aa: CASSQGQSAYGYTF; cdr3_nt: TGTGCCAGCTCGCAGGGACAGTCTGCCTATGGCTACACCTTC
d_call: .; v_call: TRBV29-1; clone_size: .; j_call: TRBJ2-1; cdr3_aa: CSVLDRQNNEQFF; cdr3_nt: TGCAGCGTTCTGGACAGACAAAACAATGAGCAGTTCTTC
d_call: TRBD2; v_call: TRBV7-3; clone_size: .; j_call: TRBJ2-5; cdr3_aa: CASSSTSGESQETQYF; cdr3_nt: TGTGCCAGCAGCTCCACTAGCGGGGAAAGTCAAGAGACCCAGTACTTC
d_call: .; v_call: TRBV5-1; clone_size: .; j_call: TRBJ2-1; cdr3_aa: CASSLTGRDEQFF; cdr3_nt: TGCGCCAGCAGCTTAACAGGTCGGGATGAGCAGTTCTTC
d_call: .; v_call: TRBV30; clone_size: .; j_call: TRBJ2-2; cdr3_aa: CAWIRGSRGNTGELLF; cdr3_nt: TGTGCCTGGATACGGGGAAGCAGAGGGAACACCGGGGAGCTGCTTTTT
d_call: TRBD1; v_call: TRBV5-8; clone_size: .; j_call: TRBJ1-2; cdr3_aa: CASSISGTGGYGYTF; cdr3_nt: TGTGCCAGCAGCATCTCCGGGACAGGGGGATATGGCTACACCTTC
d_call: .; v_call: TRBV9; clone_size: once; j_call: TRBJ2-1; cdr3_aa: CASSGLDDEQFF; cdr3_nt: TGTGCCAGCAGCGGACTAGACGATGAGCAGTTCTTC
d_call: TRBD1; v_call: TRBV6-1; clone_size: .; j_call: TRBJ1-2; cdr3_aa: CASSPGVGTAYGYTF; cdr3_nt: TGTGCCAGCAGCCCAGGGGTGGGGACAGCCTATGGCTACACCTTC
d_call: TRBD2; v_call: TRBV25-1; clone_size: .; j_call: TRBJ2-5; cdr3_aa: CASSDSGSFKGETQYF; cdr3_nt: TGTGCCAGCAGTGATAGCGGGAGCTTTAAGGGAGAGACCCAGTACTTC
d_call: .; v_call: TRBV6-5; clone_size: .; j_call: TRBJ1-1; cdr3_aa: CASSYGALNTEAFF; cdr3_nt: TGTGCCAGCAGTTATGGGGCCCTGAACACTGAAGCTTTCTTT
d_call: TRBD2; v_call: TRBV5-4; clone_size: .; j_call: TRBJ2-5; cdr3_aa: CASSLAGGWETQYF; cdr3_nt: TGTGCCAGCAGTCTAGCGGGAGGTTGGGAGACCCAGTACTTC
d_call: TRBD2; v_call: TRBV7-8; clone_size: .; j_call: TRBJ2-3; cdr3_aa: CASKREADTQYF; cdr3_nt: TGTGCCAGCAAGCGGGAGGCAGATACGCAGTATTTT
d_call: .; v_call: TRBV5-1; clone_size: .; j_call: TRBJ2-5; cdr3_aa: CASSLGLRIGVEETQYF; cdr3_nt: TGCGCCAGCAGCTTGGGTTTGCGCATAGGGGTAGAAGAGACCCAGTACTTC
d_call: .; v_call: TRBV12-5; clone_size: .; j_call: TRBJ2-3; cdr3_aa: CASGTGIPTDTQYF; cdr3_nt: TGTGCTAGTGGGACCGGGATTCCTACAGATACGCAGTATTTT
d_call: TRBD1; v_call: TRBV5-1; clone_size: .; j_call: TRBJ2-7; cdr3_aa: CASSRDRGYEQYF; cdr3_nt: TGCGCCAGCAGCAGGGACAGGGGCTACGAGCAGTACTTC
d_call: .; v_call: TRBV15; clone_size: .; j_call: TRBJ2-1; cdr3_aa: CATSRDEDYEQFF; cdr3_nt: TGTGCCACCAGCAGAGATGAGGACTATGAGCAGTTCTTC
d_call: .; v_call: TRBV2; clone_size: once; j_call: TRBJ2-7; cdr3_aa: CASSERPRSYEQYF; cdr3_nt: TGTGCCAGCAGTGAACGGCCTAGATCCTACGAGCAGTACTTC
d_call: .; v_call: TRBV5-1; clone_size: .; j_call: TRBJ2-7; cdr3_aa: CASSLPGTRGEQYF; cdr3_nt: TGCGCCAGCAGCCTACCGGGCACACGGGGCGAGCAGTACTTC
d_call: TRBD2; v_call: TRBV6-1; clone_size: .; j_call: TRBJ2-3; cdr3_aa: CASISLAGITDTQYF; cdr3_nt: TGTGCCAGCATTTCTCTAGCGGGGATCACAGATACGCAGTATTTT
d_call: .; v_call: TRBV29-1; clone_size: .; j_call: TRBJ1-4; cdr3_aa: CSVGGTPTTNEKLFF; cdr3_nt: TGCAGCGTGGGGGGGACACCTACAACTAATGAAAAACTGTTTTTT
d_call: .; v_call: TRBV7-3; clone_size: few; j_call: TRBJ2-3; cdr3_aa: CASSLQGTDTQYF; cdr3_nt: TGTGCCAGCAGCTTACAGGGAACAGATACGCAGTATTTT
d_call: TRBD2; v_call: TRBV7-2; clone_size: .; j_call: TRBJ2-1; cdr3_aa: CASSSPGGPVNEQFF; cdr3_nt: TGTGCCAGCAGCTCACCGGGAGGGCCTGTCAATGAGCAGTTCTTC
d_call: .; v_call: TRBV2; clone_size: .; j_call: TRBJ2-7; cdr3_aa: CASSESAYEQYF; cdr3_nt: TGTGCCAGCAGTGAATCGGCCTACGAGCAGTACTTC